This entry lists 19 T cell receptor beta chains sequenced from one sample in a study of blood T cell repertoires in COVID-19. Libraries were prepared by immunoSEQ multiplex PCR; TCRdb keeps only in-frame clonotypes and omits some of them. The data hold some 330,000 clones, with around 87% observed a single time. Specimen: PBMCs or T cells enriched from blood (not recorded which). The receptors were gathered from a man between 40 and 49 years old in a cohort exposed to, infected with or recovered from COVID-19 (not recorded which).

This chain connects TRBV6-2 or TRBV6-3 to TRBJ1-6, with D hard to call. Germline assignment: CDR1 MNHEY and CDR2 SVGEGT. V was trimmed by 5 bases and J by 9 bases, leaving 14 bases between them. The CDR3 has 14 amino acids. The CDR3 region has the DNA TGTGCCAGCAGTGCCCGGGAGCGCGGTTCACCCCTCCACTTT. As protein: CASSARERGSPLHF.

V gene TRBV5-4 combines with J gene TRBJ2-7, with a tentative D call TRBD1 (6 bases). Germline CDR1 is SGHNT and CDR2 is YYREEE (reference sequence). Trimming cost V 3 bases and J 5 bases, with 12 bases left between them. The CDR3 contains 13 residues. CDR3 region: CASSSAGANEQYF. In DNA, the CDR3 is TGTGCCAGCAGCTCTGCAGGGGCTAACGAGCAGTACTTC.

The chain joins TRBV7-9 to TRBJ2-3, with D possibly TRBD2 on 6 matching bases. The CDR3 is 16 residues long. V lost 4 bases, J lost 1 base, and 15 bases lay in between. The germline V gene has CDR1 SEHNR and CDR2 FQNEAQ (reference sequence). In nucleotides, the CDR3 is TGTGCCAGCAGCTCCGGGACCAGGGAGGGCACAGATACGCAGTATTTT. Translated: CASSSGTREGTDTQYF. Filled out from reference TRBV7-9 and TRBJ2-3, the complete variable domain reads DTGVSQNPRHKITKRGQNVTFRCDPISEHNRLYWYRQTLGQGPEFLTYFQNEAQLEKSRLLSDRFSAERPKGSFSTLEIQRTEQGDSAMYLCASSSGTREGTDTQYFGPGTRLTVL.

This clone was found once. This chain uses TRBV28 with TRBJ1-2; no firm D call. Germline CDR1 and CDR2: MDHEN and SYDVKM. This CDR3 is 15 amino acids long. Trimming shortened V by 5 bases and J by 4 bases, and 17 bases separated the two germline ends. For the CDR3, the DNA is TGTGCCAGCAGTATATCAGAAAACCGGGGCTATGGCTACACCTTC. Protein product: CASSISENRGYGYTF.

This chain joins TRBV6-8 and TRBJ1-3, with TRBD1 matching 7 bases. Germline V lookup: CDR1 MNHGY, CDR2 SAAAGT. The CDR3 consists of 16 residues. Germline trimming cut 6 bases from V and 0 bases from J; bases unmatched to any gene: 8. The CDR3 loop is CASSSTGAVSGNTIYF. DNA of the CDR3: TGTGCCAGCAGCTCTACAGGGGCTGTCTCTGGAAACACCATATATTTT.

J is TRBJ2-7 and V is TRBV27; a possible D gene is TRBD2 (6 bases). With 3 bases removed from V and 7 bases from J, the gap between germline ends came to 16 bases. Germline-derived CDR1 and CDR2 are MNHEY and SMNVEV (reference sequence). The CDR3 spans 14 residues. CDR3 DNA sequence: TGTGCCAGCAGTTTCGGGGTGCTCCGGGGGGAGCAGTACTTC. It codes for CASSFGVLRGEQYF.

The chain recombines TRBV28 with TRBJ2-3; TRBD2 aligns across 9 bases. The CDR3 sequence is 15 residues long. The ends lost 5 bases at V and 2 bases at J; junction bases unmatched: 5. CDR1 is MDHEN, CDR2 SYDVKM, per germline. The CDR3 protein is CASSTREGHTDTQYF. As DNA, the CDR3 is TGTGCCAGCAGTACGCGGGAGGGCCACACAGATACGCAGTATTTT.

The rearrangement links TRBV28 to TRBJ1-6; 9 bases fit TRBD1. The CDR3 has 16 residues. J was trimmed by 7 bases and V by 8 bases; bases with no gene match: 12. Germline CDR1 MDHEN, CDR2 SYDVKM. The CDR3 protein is CASQGQGGAGNSPLHF. CDR3 nucleotide sequence: TGTGCCAGCCAGGGACAGGGTGGCGCGGGAAATTCACCCCTCCACTTT.

This chain links TRBV2 with TRBJ2-3, with 13 bases matching TRBD2. The CDR3 contains 19 residues. Germline loops: CDR1 SNHLY, CDR2 FYNNEI. V lost 7 bases and J lost 5; bases outside the gene matches: 18. CDR3 nucleotides: TGTGCCAGCACCCGAATGAGACTAGCGGGAGGTCTCAGTGGAGATACGCAGTATTTT. It encodes CASTRMRLAGGLSGDTQYF.

This chain joins TRBV7-9 and TRBJ2-7, with TRBD2 matching over 8 bases. Germline V gene sequence: CDR1 SEHNR, CDR2 FQNEAQ (reference sequence). Trimming removed 5 bases from V and 0 bases from J; junction bases left unmatched: 6. This CDR3 spans 15 amino acids. CDR3 bases: TGTGCCAGCAGCCCCTTCGGGGGGGCCTCCTACGAGCAGTACTTC. Translation gives CASSPFGGASYEQYF. Full variable domain (missing parts from reference TRBV7-9 and TRBJ2-7): DTGVSQNPRHKITKRGQNVTFRCDPISEHNRLYWYRQTLGQGPEFLTYFQNEAQLEKSRLLSDRFSAERPKGSFSTLEIQRTEQGDSAMYLCASSPFGGASYEQYFGPGTRLTVT.

The rearrangement joins TRBV27 to TRBJ1-2; 12 nucleotides match TRBD1. From germline, CDR1 is MNHEY and CDR2 SMNVEV (reference sequence). This CDR3 is built from 15 residues. V shed 4 bases, J shed 8 bases, and the junction held 8 bases outside the gene matches. In nucleotides, the CDR3 is TGTGCCAGCAGTTACTGGGACAGGGGGCGGAGGGGCTACACCTTC. This sequence encodes CASSYWDRGRRGYTF.

The chain carries TRBV18 and TRBJ1-2; TRBD1 agrees at 10 bases. Germline CDR1 KGHSH, CDR2 LQKENI. This CDR3 region has 15 residues. The V gene end was trimmed by 8 bases and the J gene end by 2 bases; junction bases not matched to a gene: 8. CDR3 region: CASRGQGDRNYGYTF. Here the CDR3 DNA reads TGTGCCAGCCGAGGACAGGGGGACAGAAACTATGGCTACACCTTC. Using reference TRBV18 and TRBJ1-2 for the parts outside the CDR3, the full variable domain is NAGVMQNPRHLVRRRGQEARLRCSPMKGHSHVYWYRQLPEEGLKFMVYLQKENIIDESGMPKERFSAEFPKEGPSILRIQQVVRGDSAAYFCASRGQGDRNYGYTFGSGTRLTVV.

The V and J genes are TRBV27 and TRBJ1-6, with a weak D call TRBD1 (6 bases). In germline, CDR1 is MNHEY, CDR2 SMNVEV (reference sequence). The CDR3 covers 14 residues. V lost 6 bases, J lost 7 bases, and 13 bases lay in between. The CDR3 is CASSFDRWNSPLHF. In DNA, the CDR3 is TGTGCCAGCAGCTTCGACAGGTGGAATTCACCCCTCCACTTT.

To note about this clone: Other nucleotide sequences in the sample specify the same CDR3. This chain connects TRBV5-6 to TRBJ1-5; a possible D gene is TRBD1 (5 bases). V was trimmed by 4 bases and J by 2 bases, leaving 10 bases between them. The germline V gene has CDR1 SGHDT and CDR2 YYEEEE. CDR3 size: 14 residues. In nucleotides, the CDR3 is TGTGCCAGCAGCCTGGGCAGGGGCAATCAGCCCCAGCATTTT. It translates to CASSLGRGNQPQHF. Based on the CDR3 plus reference TRBV5-6 and TRBJ1-5, the full variable domain is DAGVTQSPTHLIKTRGQQVTLRCSPKSGHDTVSWYQQALGQGPQFIFQYYEEEERQRGNFPDRFSGHQFPNYSSELNVNALLLGDSALYLCASSLGRGNQPQHFGDGTRLSIL.

The chain carries TRBV10-3 and TRBJ1-2; D uncertain. The CDR3 is 13 residues long. Trimming took 2 bases from V and 8 from J, leaving 12 bases between them. Germline V gives CDR1 ENHRY, CDR2 SYGVKD. The CDR3 protein is CAISEGLGRGYTF. DNA for the CDR3: TGTGCCATCAGTGAGGGTCTCGGGAGAGGCTACACCTTC.

The chain recombines TRBV19 with TRBJ1-5; D call uncertain. Germline assignment: CDR1 LNHDA and CDR2 SQIVND (reference sequence). The CDR3 has 15 residues. Trimming left V 4 bases short and J 0 bases short, with 10 bases between. CDR3 residues: CASSTLQNSNQPQHF. Written as DNA, the CDR3 is TGTGCCAGTAGTACCCTACAGAATAGCAATCAGCCCCAGCATTTT.

V and J are TRBV24-1 and TRBJ1-2; tentative D call: TRBD1 (5 bases). The CDR3 has 12 residues. The V gene lost 6 bases and the J gene lost 7 bases, with 11 bases spanning the gap. CDR1 is KGHDR and CDR2 is SFDVKD in the germline V gene. CDR3 protein: CATSRGQAGYTF. The CDR3, as DNA: TGTGCCACCAGTAGGGGCCAGGCTGGCTACACCTTC.

The chain uses TRBV25-1 and TRBJ1-6; a possible D gene is TRBD1 (6 bases). V was shortened by 7 bases and J by 7 bases, with 14 bases between the two germline ends. CDR3 size: 14 residues. CDR1 is MGHDK and CDR2 is SYGVNS in the germline V gene. For the CDR3, the DNA is TGTGCCAGCACCAAGACAGGCCGAAATTCACCCCTCCACTTT. This gives the protein CASTKTGRNSPLHF.

This sequence joins TRBV11-3 and TRBJ2-1; TRBD2 matches 9 bases. The CDR3 extends over 16 amino acids. Trimming removed 3 bases from V and 4 bases from J; junction bases left unmatched: 7. Germline CDR1 and CDR2: SGHNT and YENEEA. The CDR3 region has the DNA TGTGCCAGCAGCTTGGTGGCGGGAGGGCGGTACAATGAGCAGTTCTTC. It codes for CASSLVAGGRYNEQFF.